These 21 T cell receptor beta chains were sequenced from one sample in a study of cytotoxic CD8 clonotypes in ibrutinib-treated CLL. The assay was immunoSEQ multiplex PCR, and TCRdb's table has in-frame clones only and misses some. The table lists about 330,000 clones, 67% of them singletons, with 6.3% in the top ten. This sample comprised PBMCs, obtained after 36 months of ibrutinib treatment. These receptors originate from a human donor with chronic lymphocytic leukemia.

The CDR3 here is CASSYRGGSMNTEAFF. The CDR3 DNA reads as TGTGCCAGCAGTTACAGGGGGGGCTCTATGAACACTGAAGCTTTCTTT. The chain recombines TRBV6-5 with TRBJ1-1; D perhaps matches TRBD1 (6 bases). Trimming removed 2 bases from V and 0 bases from J, with 13 bases in between. From germline, CDR1 is MNHEY and CDR2 SVGAGI. There are 16 residues in the CDR3.

The sample holds a few counts of this clone. This rearrangement joins TRBV18 to TRBJ2-1, with D tentatively TRBD1 (6 bases). Germline CDR1 is KGHSH and CDR2 is LQKENI. The CDR3 is made up of 12 amino acids. Between the trimmed V and J ends, which lost 5 bases and 13 bases, there was a span of 15 bases. The DNA for the CDR3 is TGTGCCAGCTCAACAGGGCAACAGATTCAGTTCTTC. The encoded protein is CASSTGQQIQFF.

The chain couples TRBV5-1 to TRBJ2-3; D remains ambiguous. CDR1 SGHRS and CDR2 YFSETQ come from the germline V gene. Trimming took off 2 bases at V and 7 bases at J, with 11 bases between the two ends. This CDR3 is 13 amino acids long. The CDR3: CASSFLVFHTQYF. The CDR3 DNA is TGCGCCAGCAGCTTCTTAGTTTTCCATACGCAGTATTTT.

This clone was seen only once. The chain has TRBV2 and TRBJ1-1; TRBD1 matches 10 bases. V lost 7 bases and J lost 5; bases outside the gene matches: 4. Germline CDR1 and CDR2: SNHLY and FYNNEI. This CDR3 region has 13 residues. The CDR3 is CASTRTGGTEAFF. The DNA of the CDR3 is TGTGCCAGCACCAGGACAGGGGGAACTGAAGCTTTCTTT.

This rearrangement joins TRBV6-6 to TRBJ1-1; D gene ambiguous. CDR1 and CDR2 (germline): MNHNY, SVGAGI (reference sequence). The CDR3 runs to 12 residues. V shed 9 bases and J shed 3 bases, with 11 bases lying between them. CDR3 coding DNA: TGTGCCAGTCGGTGGGTCGACACTGAAGCTTTCTTT. Translation gives CASRWVDTEAFF.

The V and J genes are TRBV7-9 and TRBJ2-1; 7 bases match TRBD1. Germline V CDR1 and CDR2: SEHNR, FQNEAQ (reference sequence). Trimming removed 2 bases from V and 6 bases from J; junction bases left unmatched: 10. The CDR3 consists of 16 residues. In DNA form, the CDR3 reads TGTGCCAGCAGCTTACTCGGACAGGTGGGGCCCAATGAGCAGTTCTTC. Amino acid sequence: CASSLLGQVGPNEQFF.

V is TRBV7-2 and J is TRBJ1-2; 9 nucleotides align to TRBD1. The germline CDR1 and CDR2 sequences are SGHTA and FQGNSA. This CDR3 is 16 amino acids long. Trimming removed 1 base from V and 8 bases from J; junction bases left unmatched: 11. The CDR3 DNA is TGTGCCAGCAGCTTAGTGCCCGCGGGACAGGGATACGGCTACACCTTC. Encoded protein: CASSLVPAGQGYGYTF.

The chain combines TRBV13 with TRBJ2-2; TRBD1 agrees at 9 bases. Germline CDR1 PRHDT, CDR2 FYEKMQ (reference sequence). V dropped 5 bases and J dropped 1; count of bases not matched to a gene: 11. The CDR3 totals 18 residues. This CDR3 is CASSPRETGGKNTGELFF. The CDR3 DNA reads as TGTGCCAGCAGCCCCAGAGAGACAGGGGGAAAGAACACCGGGGAGCTGTTTTTT.

This clone was picked up a small number of times. This rearrangement joins TRBV5-8 to TRBJ2-3; no clear D gene. Trimming cost V 5 bases and J 4 bases, with 14 bases left between them. Germline values: CDR1 SGHTS, CDR2 YDEGEE. This CDR3 is built from 14 residues. DNA of the CDR3: TGTGCCAGCAGACATCTAGGAGAGGCAGATACGCAGTATTTT. Its translation is CASRHLGEADTQYF.

V and J are TRBV14 and TRBJ1-1; TRBD1 matches 9 bases. V lost 4 bases and J lost 0; bases outside the gene matches: 3. CDR3 size: 15 residues. Germline values: CDR1 SGHDN, CDR2 FVKESK. CDR3: CASSRWTGVNTEAFF. The CDR3 DNA follows: TGTGCCAGCAGCCGATGGACAGGGGTGAACACTGAAGCTTTCTTT.

V is TRBV29-1 and J is TRBJ2-7; maybe TRBD1 (6 bases). CDR1 and CDR2 from the germline V gene are SQVTM and ANQGSEA. This CDR3 is 13 amino acids long. V gave up 2 bases and J gave up 0 bases, with 8 bases separating them. CDR3 nucleotide sequence: TGCAGCGTTGAATCAGGGGTCTCCTACGAGCAGTACTTC. As protein: CSVESGVSYEQYF.

The rearrangement joins TRBV9 to TRBJ1-5; D is perhaps TRBD1 (5 bases). The germline CDR1 and CDR2 sequences are SGDLS and YYNGEE. Trimming removed 5 bases at V and 3 bases at J, with 15 bases between. This CDR3 contains 15 residues. For the CDR3, the DNA is TGTGCCAGCAGTCCGATTGACAGCCCCAATCAGCCCCAGCATTTT. Encoded protein: CASSPIDSPNQPQHF.

This clone occurred a few times. V gene TRBV9 combines with J gene TRBJ2-2; D ambiguous. Germline V gives CDR1 SGDLS, CDR2 YYNGEE. The length of the CDR3 is 12 residues. Between the trimmed V and J ends, which lost 2 bases and 7 bases, there was a span of 6 bases. CDR3 residues: CASSVNVGELFF. CDR3 nucleotide sequence: TGTGCCAGCAGCGTGAACGTCGGGGAGCTGTTTTTT.

The chain has TRBV6-1 and TRBJ2-4; no clear D. This CDR3 spans 15 amino acids. The germline gives CDR1 MNHNS, CDR2 SASEGT. Trimming cost V 3 bases and J 1 base, with 10 bases left between them. CDR3 residues: CASSETLGAKNIQYF. The CDR3, as DNA: TGTGCCAGCAGTGAGACCCTTGGGGCCAAAAACATTCAGTACTTC.

The chain joins TRBV6-5 to TRBJ2-5, with a possible D match to TRBD2 (5 bases). The ends were cut back, 6 bases at V and 5 bases at J, with 13 bases in the middle. Germline V gene lookup returns CDR1 MNHEY and CDR2 SVGAGI. This CDR3 has 13 residues. The CDR3 DNA sequence: TGTGCCAGCAGCATAACTAGAAGGGAGACCCAGTACTTC. Amino acids: CASSITRRETQYF.

The chain is built from TRBV9 and TRBJ2-7; tentatively, D is TRBD1 (5 bases). The CDR3 has 13 amino acids. The V gene lost 4 bases and the J gene lost 0 bases, with 8 bases spanning the gap. In germline, CDR1 is SGDLS, CDR2 YYNGEE. CDR3 nucleotides: TGTGCCAGCAGCCCCGGACACTCCTACGAGCAGTACTTC. It is translated as CASSPGHSYEQYF.

This sequence joins TRBV14 and TRBJ2-1, with TRBD2 as a possible D gene (6 bases). The CDR3 covers 16 residues. In germline, CDR1 is SGHDN, CDR2 FVKESK. The V gene lost 3 bases and the J gene lost 4 bases, with 16 bases spanning the gap. The CDR3 nucleotides are TGTGCCAGCAGCCAGCCGGGACTCCCTTTATACAATGAGCAGTTCTTC. This translates into CASSQPGLPLYNEQFF.

V gene TRBV28 combines with J gene TRBJ2-7, with D perhaps matching TRBD1 (5 bases). Germline values: CDR1 MDHEN, CDR2 SYDVKM. There are 14 residues in the CDR3. Trimming shortened V by 5 bases and J by 1 base, and 12 bases separated the two germline ends. The CDR3 DNA is TGTGCCAGCAGTCCACCAGGGCGATCCTACGAGCAGTACTTC. As protein: CASSPPGRSYEQYF.

The chain carries TRBV6-6 and TRBJ2-5; D remains ambiguous. Germline CDR1 reads MNHNY; CDR2 reads SVGAGI (reference sequence). CDR3 length: 15 residues. The ends were cut back, 2 bases at V and 4 bases at J, with 14 bases in the middle. The CDR3 nucleotides are TGTGCCAGCAGTTACACCTTCCGAGTGGGAGAGACCCAGTACTTC. Its protein is CASSYTFRVGETQYF.

This chain links TRBV4-3 with TRBJ2-3; possibly TRBD1 for D (5 bases). CDR3 length: 16 residues. Germline CDR1 is LGHNA and CDR2 is YSLEER. V was trimmed by 1 base and J by 5 bases, leaving 16 bases between them. The DNA for the CDR3 is TGCGCCAGCAGCCAAGTTATCAGGGCCCGTCGAGATACGCAGTATTTT. This codes for CASSQVIRARRDTQYF.

The chain couples TRBV2 to TRBJ1-1, with 9 bases identical to TRBD1. This CDR3 comprises 14 residues. V shed 3 bases, J shed 8 bases, and the junction held 7 bases outside the gene matches. CDR1 is SNHLY and CDR2 is FYNNEI in the germline V gene. The CDR3 sequence: CASSDVRQGGEAFF. The CDR3 DNA reads TGTGCCAGCAGTGATGTCCGACAGGGGGGAGAAGCTTTCTTT. The variable domain in full, with the rest retrieved from reference TRBV2 and TRBJ1-1, is EPEVTQTPSHQVTQMGQEVILRCVPISNHLYFYWYRQILGQKVEFLVSFYNNEISEKSEIFDDQFSVERPDGSNFTLKIRSTKLEDSAMYFCASSDVRQGGEAFFGQGTRLTVV.